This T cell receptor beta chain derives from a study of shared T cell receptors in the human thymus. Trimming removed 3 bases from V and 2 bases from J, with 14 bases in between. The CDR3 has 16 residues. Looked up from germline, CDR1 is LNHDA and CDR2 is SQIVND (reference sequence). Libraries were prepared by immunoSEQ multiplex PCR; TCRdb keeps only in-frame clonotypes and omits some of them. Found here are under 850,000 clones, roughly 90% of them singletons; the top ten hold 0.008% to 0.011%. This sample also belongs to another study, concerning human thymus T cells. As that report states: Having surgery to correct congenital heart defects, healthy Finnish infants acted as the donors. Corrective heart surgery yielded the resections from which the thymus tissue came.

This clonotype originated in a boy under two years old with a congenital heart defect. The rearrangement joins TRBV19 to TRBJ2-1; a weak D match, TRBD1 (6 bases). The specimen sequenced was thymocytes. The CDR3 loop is CASSITTGYAYNEQFF. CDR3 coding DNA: TGTGCCAGTAGTATCACGACAGGCTATGCCTACAATGAGCAGTTCTTC.